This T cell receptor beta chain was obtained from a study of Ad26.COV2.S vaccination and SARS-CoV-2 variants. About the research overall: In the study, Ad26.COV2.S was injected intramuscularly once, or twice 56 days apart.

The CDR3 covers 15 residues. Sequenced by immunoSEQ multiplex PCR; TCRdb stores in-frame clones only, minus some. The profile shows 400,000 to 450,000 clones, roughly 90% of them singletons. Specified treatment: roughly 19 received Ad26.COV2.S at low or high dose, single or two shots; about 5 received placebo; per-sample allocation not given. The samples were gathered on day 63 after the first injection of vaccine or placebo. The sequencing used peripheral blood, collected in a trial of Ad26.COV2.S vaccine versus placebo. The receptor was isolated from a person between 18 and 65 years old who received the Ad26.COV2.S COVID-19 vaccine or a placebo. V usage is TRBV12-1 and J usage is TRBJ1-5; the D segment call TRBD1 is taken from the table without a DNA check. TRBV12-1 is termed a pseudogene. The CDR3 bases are TGTGCCAGCAGCTTTTGGGCTCTGAGCAATCAGCCCCAGCATTTT. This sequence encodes CASSFWALSNQPQHF.